There are a few counts of the clone carrying this T cell receptor beta chain. What it binds is not known. V gave up 0 bases and J gave up 1 base, with 8 bases separating them. Germline V lookup: CDR1 LNHNV, CDR2 YYDKDF (reference sequence). This CDR3 comprises 15 residues. The sample is drawn from a study of blood T cells in healthy people across ages. Study-level points and caveats: Observed TCR beta diversity per million T cells went down as age went up. This fall followed a roughly linear course with age.

Sample-barcoded 5' priming and a J-beta primer mix drove a second PCR of about 6 to 12 cycles. TCRdb passed the 5' RACE reads through MiXCR, listing each CDR3 protein once. The profile covers about 1.6 million distinct CDR3 sequences, with approximately 32% appearing a single time and around 11% taken by the ten largest. This clonotype originated in a woman aged 25 to 39 in good health. The rearrangement links TRBV15 to TRBJ2-3; no definite D call. Sequenced input: blood. The CDR3 DNA is TGTGCCACCAGCAGAGATCTTGCCGGCACAGATACGCAGTATTTT. It translates to CATSRDLAGTDTQYF. Full variable domain (rest looked up from reference TRBV15 and TRBJ2-3): DAMVIQNPRYQVTQFGKPVTLSCSQTLNHNVMYWYQQKSSQAPKLLFHYYDKDFNNEADTPDNFQSRRPNTSFCFLDIRSPGLGDTAMYLCATSRDLAGTDTQYFGPGTRLTVL.